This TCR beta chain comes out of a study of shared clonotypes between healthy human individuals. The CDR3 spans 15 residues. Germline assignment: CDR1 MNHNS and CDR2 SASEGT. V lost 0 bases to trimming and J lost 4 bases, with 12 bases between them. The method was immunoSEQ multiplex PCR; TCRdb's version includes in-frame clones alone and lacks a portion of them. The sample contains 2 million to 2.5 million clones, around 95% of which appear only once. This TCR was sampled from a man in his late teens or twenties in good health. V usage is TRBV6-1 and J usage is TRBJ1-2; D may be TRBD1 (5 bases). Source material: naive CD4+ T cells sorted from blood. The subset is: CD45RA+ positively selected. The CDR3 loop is CASSEALPGVYGYTF. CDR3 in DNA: TGTGCCAGCAGTGAAGCGCTTCCGGGGGTCTATGGCTACACCTTC.